This T cell receptor (beta chain) was recorded in a study of T cell responses to AZD1222 COVID-19 vaccine. Notes on this clone: Its antigen remains unknown.

V was clipped by 6 bases and J by 2 bases; unmatched bases: 13. This CDR3 spans 18 amino acids. Germline V gene data show CDR1 as SGHTA and CDR2 as FQGTGA. Only in-frame clones appear in the TCRdb table, and some are missing; sequencing was by immunoSEQ multiplex PCR. The sample lists about 110,000 clones, about 85% occurring once. Findings and limits, study-wide: Two AZD1222 doses significantly raised spike-specific TCR breadth and depth over controls. Spike-wide vaccine-associated CD4 TCRs dominated at 160-218 and 743-854. No repertoire was sampled before or during the peak T cell response, only after it.

V is TRBV7-3 and J is TRBJ2-5; 12 bases agree with TRBD1. The material sequenced was peripheral blood, taken 28 days after the second AZD1222 dose. The clonotype comes from an adult who received the AZD1222 COVID-19 vaccine. The CDR3 DNA sequence: TGTGCCAGCAGTGCCGGGACAGGGGGCCTCATTAGGCAAGAGACCCAGTACTTC. This translates into CASSAGTGGLIRQETQYF.